A single sample is the source of the 32 T cell receptor beta chains below, sequenced in a study of regulatory T cells in long-lasting Graves disease. The TCR beta library used iRepertoire HTBI primers with Arm-PCR amplification of CDR3. TCRdb redid the calling of the multiplex PCR reads with MiXCR, one entry per CDR3 protein. This repertoire shows more than 300,000 distinct CDR3 sequences, approximately 12% found once; its top ten account for approximately 20%. Indicated time point: newly diagnosed GD, antithyroid drugs for less than 3 months. PBMCs provided the RNA from which the TCR library was made. The sample also formed part of further work on T cells in Graves' hyperthyroidism and ophthalmopathy.

Specimen: peripheral blood mononuclear cells (PBMCs), collected at new diagnosis, from a patient treated with antithyroid drugs. All receptors derive from a woman aged 18-29 years with Graves disease.

This clonotype was recorded at least ten times. The rearrangement uses TRBV12-3 or TRBV12-4 and TRBJ1-6; TRBD1 might be the D (6 bases). Trimming cost V 6 bases and J 6 bases, with 12 bases left between them. This CDR3 is built from 14 residues. The CDR3 sequence: CASSSGQFNSPLHF. For the CDR3, the DNA is TGTGCCAGCAGCTCAGGACAGTTTAATTCACCCCTCCACTTT.

This clonotype was detected only a few times. The chain has TRBV30 and TRBJ2-2; the D gene could be TRBD1 or TRBD2 (6 bases each). With 0 bases removed from V and 6 bases from J, the gap between germline ends came to 8 bases. The germline V gene has CDR1 GTSNPN and CDR2 SVGIG (reference sequence). This CDR3 is built from 13 residues. The CDR3 is CAWSVRGAGELFF. As DNA, the CDR3 is TGTGCCTGGAGTGTGAGGGGGGCCGGGGAGCTGTTTTTT.

The J gene is TRBJ2-1, the V gene TRBV6-2 or TRBV6-3; tentatively, D is TRBD1 (7 bases). Per germline, CDR1 MNHEY and CDR2 SVGEGT. The germline V and J ends were trimmed by 2 bases and 5 bases, with 13 bases remaining between them. This CDR3 is 15 amino acids long. The CDR3 DNA follows: TGTGCCAGCAGTTACCTCGGCAGGGGGGACAATGAGCAGTTCTTC. Protein sequence: CASSYLGRGDNEQFF.

This clonotype has ten or more counts. This chain uses TRBV9 with TRBJ2-5, with 7 bases that match TRBD2. Germline-derived CDR1 and CDR2 are SGDLS and YYNGEE. Losses at the gene ends were 2 bases for V and 1 base for J; bases not matched to a gene: 8. The CDR3 totals 16 residues. Here the CDR3 reads CASSVGNGGGQETQYF. The CDR3, as DNA: TGTGCCAGCAGCGTTGGGAATGGCGGGGGCCAAGAGACCCAGTACTTC.

This clonotype was seen a few times. The CDR3 sequence is CASSIPTQGTEAFF. CDR3 DNA: TGTGCCAGTAGTATACCAACACAGGGGACTGAAGCTTTCTTT. V usage is TRBV19 and J usage is TRBJ1-1, with 7 bases matching TRBD1. Germline V gene lookup returns CDR1 LNHDA and CDR2 SQIVND (reference sequence). This CDR3 has 14 amino acids. The V segment lost 2 bases and the J segment 5 bases; nucleotides outside the gene matches: 5.

This clonotype occurred many times. The chain combines TRBV10-1 with TRBJ2-5; 8 bases align to TRBD1. Germline values: CDR1 WNHNN, CDR2 SYGVQD (reference sequence). This CDR3 has 15 amino acids. Trimming cost V 6 bases and J 1 base; bases outside gene matches: 7. CDR3: CASSFDRGPQETQYF. In DNA form, the CDR3 reads TGCGCCAGCAGCTTCGACAGGGGTCCCCAAGAGACCCAGTACTTC.

The genes are TRBV12-3 or TRBV12-4 and TRBJ2-2, with 9 bases fitting TRBD2. CDR3 size: 15 residues. J lost 7 bases, V lost 1 base, and 4 bases had no gene match. CDR3 in DNA: TGTGCCAGCAGTTTAGGCGGGGGGGCCGGCGGGGAGCTGTTTTTT. The encoded protein is CASSLGGGAGGELFF.

The rearrangement links TRBV18 to TRBJ2-7; the match to TRBD1 covers 7 bases. The V and J ends lost 6 bases and 4 bases, in that order; junction bases with no gene match: 6. From germline, CDR1 is KGHSH and CDR2 LQKENI. This CDR3 is 13 amino acids long. The CDR3 region is CASSLGQDYEQYV. DNA of the CDR3: TGTGCCAGCTCCCTCGGACAGGATTACGAGCAGTACGTC.

This clonotype was observed at least ten times. The gene calls are TRBV5-1 and TRBJ2-2, with TRBD2 identical over 7 bases. This CDR3 contains 16 residues. Germline lookup yields CDR1 SGHRS and CDR2 YFSETQ. V was pared by 4 bases and J by 6 bases, with 12 bases of the junction left unmatched. CDR3 DNA: TGCGCCAGCAGCCCACTTAGGCGGGAGAGGGCCGGGGAGCTGTTTTTT. Protein sequence: CASSPLRRERAGELFF.

This sequence joins TRBV14 and TRBJ2-2; 9 nucleotides align to TRBD2. V lost 2 bases and J lost 6; bases outside the gene matches: 4. Germline CDR1 and CDR2: SGHDN and FVKESK. This CDR3 comprises 15 residues. CDR3 residues: CASSQSLAGSGELFF. CDR3 sequence (DNA): TGTGCCAGCAGCCAATCTCTAGCGGGGTCCGGGGAGCTGTTTTTT.

This clonotype was seen repeatedly, ten times or more. The gene calls are TRBV6-1 and TRBJ2-7; 7 bases are a match to TRBD2. This CDR3 region has 15 residues. CDR1 and CDR2 (germline): MNHNS, SASEGT. Trimming took 7 bases from V and 2 from J; bases not matched to a gene: 11. The CDR3 protein is CASISGLADPYEQYF. CDR3 DNA: TGTGCCAGCATTAGTGGGCTAGCGGACCCCTACGAGCAGTACTTC.

This clonotype was found many times. The chain recombines TRBV30 with TRBJ2-5, with D uncertain. The CDR3 has 13 residues. Trimming took 5 bases from V and 1 from J, leaving 11 bases between them. Germline CDR1 GTSNPN, CDR2 SVGIG (reference sequence). The CDR3 sequence: CAWGPISQETQYF. The DNA for the CDR3 is TGTGCCTGGGGACCGATTAGCCAAGAGACCCAGTACTTC.

Points on this clonotype: Since a much larger clone is just one base distant, this may be a read error. The J gene is TRBJ2-1, the V gene TRBV20-1; D perhaps matches TRBD1 (6 bases). The CDR3 runs 15 residues. Germline CDR1 DFQATT, CDR2 SNEGSKA (reference sequence). The CDR3 loop reads CSTSLGAASYNEQFF. Here the CDR3 DNA reads TGCAGTACTAGTTTGGGGGCGGCCTCGTACAATGAGCAGTTCTTC.

The rearrangement links TRBV6-2 or TRBV6-3 to TRBJ2-7; D remains unclear. Trimming took 0 bases from V and 8 from J, leaving 8 bases between them. This CDR3 region has 12 residues. The germline V gene encodes CDR1 MNHEY and CDR2 SVGEGT. Here the CDR3 reads CASSYSKGKQYF. The CDR3, as DNA: TGTGCCAGCAGTTACTCGAAAGGGAAGCAGTACTTC.

This clonotype was recorded at least ten times. The chain couples TRBV3-1 to TRBJ2-3; D call uncertain. The CDR3 runs to 12 residues. Germline V gene data show CDR1 as LGHDT and CDR2 as YNNKEL (reference sequence). Trimming removed 2 bases at V and 5 bases at J, with 5 bases between. The CDR3 DNA follows: TGTGCCAGCAGCCAATTGCAAGATACGCAGTATTTT. As protein: CASSQLQDTQYF.

This clonotype was counted many times. The rearrangement joins TRBV3-1 to TRBJ1-2; possibly TRBD1 for D (6 bases). Germline V gene lookup returns CDR1 LGHDT and CDR2 YNNKEL (reference sequence). The V end was cut by 1 base, the J end by 2 bases, with 8 bases between. The CDR3 has 14 residues. The DNA of the CDR3 is TGTGCCAGCAGCCAAGTACAGGGAAACTATGGCTACACCTTC. Its translation is CASSQVQGNYGYTF.

This clonotype occurred many times. The rearrangement joins TRBV6-1 to TRBJ1-1, with D perhaps matching TRBD1 (6 bases). Germline CDR1 is MNHNS and CDR2 is SASEGT. The CDR3 covers 13 residues. V was cut by 10 bases and J by 8 bases, with 20 bases left in between. The CDR3 DNA reads TGTGCCACGACAAGATACACAGGGAAGGAAGCTTTCTTT. It is translated as CATTRYTGKEAFF.

This clonotype was seen more than once but under ten times. This chain joins TRBV7-9 and TRBJ2-3; 12 nucleotides line up with TRBD2. CDR1 is SEHNR, CDR2 FQNEAQ, per germline (reference sequence). This CDR3 comprises 21 residues. Unmatched junction bases numbered 18, after V lost 1 base and J lost 4 bases. The CDR3 coding sequence is TGTGCCAGCAGCTTAGGCCAAAGAGTCCTTACTAGCGGGGGGAAGGCAGATACGCAGTATTTT. Protein sequence: CASSLGQRVLTSGGKADTQYF.

Many counts were recorded for this clonotype. The V call is TRBV5-1, the J call TRBJ2-5; D gene uncertain. The length of the CDR3 is 14 residues. Deletions cut 0 bases from V and 4 bases from J, with 10 bases between. Germline CDR1 is SGHRS and CDR2 is YFSETQ. The CDR3 protein is CASSLAGYGETQYF. The CDR3 region has the DNA TGCGCCAGCAGCTTGGCAGGATATGGAGAGACCCAGTACTTC.

This clonotype was counted at least ten times. This chain links TRBV11-2 with TRBJ2-7; a weak D match, TRBD2 (5 bases). The germline V gene has CDR1 SGHAT and CDR2 FQNNGV. V was clipped by 4 bases and J by 3 bases, with 16 bases between them. CDR3 length: 15 residues. The CDR3 is CASSSSGSAYYEQYF. The CDR3 DNA is TGTGCCAGCAGCTCTTCCGGTAGCGCGTACTACGAGCAGTACTTC.

This clonotype was seen a few times. This chain joins TRBV5-6 and TRBJ2-7; D not certain. Between the trimmed V and J ends, which lost 0 bases and 2 bases, there was a span of 9 bases. The CDR3 covers 14 residues. Germline lookup yields CDR1 SGHDT and CDR2 YYEEEE. The CDR3 bases are TGTGCCAGCAGCTTGGCGGCAGCAACCTACGAGCAGTACGTC. Residues: CASSLAAATYEQYV.

This clonotype was picked up many times. The genes are TRBV2 and TRBJ2-1, with D perhaps matching TRBD2 (6 bases). Germline CDR1 and CDR2: SNHLY and FYNNEI. The V gene lost 8 bases and the J gene lost 2 bases, with 13 bases spanning the gap. The CDR3 totals 14 residues. In DNA form, the CDR3 reads TGTGCCAGCTGTGCACTAGCAACCTACAATGAGCAGTTCTTC. It yields the protein CASCALATYNEQFF. The full variable domain, completed using reference TRBV2 and TRBJ2-1, is EPEVTQTPSHQVTQMGQEVILRCVPISNHLYFYWYRQILGQKVEFLVSFYNNEISEKSEIFDDQFSVERPDGSNFTLKIRSTKLEDSAMYFCASCALATYNEQFFGPGTRLTVL.

This clonotype was found a few times. V gene TRBV7-8 combines with J gene TRBJ1-2, with TRBD1 matching over 10 bases. Germline values: CDR1 SGHVS, CDR2 FQNEAQ. V lost 5 bases to trimming and J lost 8 bases; unmatched junction nucleotides: 8. This CDR3 is 14 amino acids long. DNA for the CDR3: TGTGCCAGCAGCCCACCTGACAGGGGGCGAGGCTACACCTTC. Encoded protein: CASSPPDRGRGYTF. Using reference TRBV7-8 and TRBJ1-2 for the parts outside the CDR3, the full variable domain is GAGVSQSPRYKVAKRGQDVALRCDPISGHVSLFWYQQALGQGPEFLTYFQNEAQLDKSGLPSDRFFAERPEGSVSTLKIQRTQQEDSAVYLCASSPPDRGRGYTFGSGTRLTVV.

This clonotype was seen many times. J is TRBJ2-2 and V is TRBV7-2; TRBD1 matches 7 bases. CDR1 and CDR2 (germline): SGHTA, FQGNSA. Trimming at V came to 8 bases and at J to 2 bases, leaving 5 bases not matched to a gene. This CDR3 spans 14 amino acids. CDR3 DNA: TGTGCCAGCCCCGGGACAGTCAACACCGGGGAGCTGTTTTTT. Translating it yields CASPGTVNTGELFF. Using reference TRBV7-2 and TRBJ2-2 for the parts outside the CDR3, the full variable domain is GAGVSQSPSNKVTEKGKDVELRCDPISGHTALYWYRQSLGQGLEFLIYFQGNSAPDKSGLPSDRFSAERTGGSVSTLTIQRTQQEDSAVYLCASPGTVNTGELFFGEGSRLTVL.

This clonotype was observed at least ten times. The chain combines TRBV3-1 with TRBJ2-5; unclear D gene. This CDR3 has 13 amino acids. Germline V CDR1 and CDR2: LGHDT, YNNKEL (reference sequence). V lost 4 bases to trimming and J lost 6 bases, with 12 bases between them. DNA for the CDR3: TGTGCCAGCAGCCTCCGGGTGGTGAAGACCCAGTACTTC. Protein sequence: CASSLRVVKTQYF.

In this sample, this clonotype turned up many times. This chain links TRBV28 with TRBJ1-6, with D unclear. The V and J ends lost 6 bases and 0 bases respectively, with 12 bases between them. Germline V gene sequence: CDR1 MDHEN, CDR2 SYDVKM. The CDR3 totals 16 residues. CDR3 loop: CASRLRVSSYNSPLHF. The CDR3 bases are TGTGCCAGCAGACTACGAGTGAGCTCCTATAATTCACCCCTCCACTTT.

A word on this clonotype: Being one base from a much bigger clone, this may be a read error. CDR3 in DNA: TGCACCAGCAGAGAGACCCAGTACTTC. It is translated as CTSRETQYF. The chain has TRBV5-1 and TRBJ2-5; D not certain. The germline gives CDR1 SGHRS, CDR2 YFSETQ. The CDR3 runs to 9 residues.

This clonotype has a count of ten or more. The chain recombines TRBV20-1 with TRBJ1-1; D may be TRBD1 (5 bases). The V and J ends lost 8 bases and 6 bases respectively, with 22 bases between them. Germline V gene lookup returns CDR1 DFQATT and CDR2 SNEGSKA (reference sequence). This CDR3 comprises 14 residues. Here the CDR3 DNA reads TGCAGTTATAACAGAGGGGCGTATGTATCTGAAGCTTTCTTT. Amino acids: CSYNRGAYVSEAFF.

In regard to this clonotype: A much more abundant neighbour one base away suggests this may be a read error. The rearrangement links TRBV7-9 to TRBJ1-3, with D possibly matching TRBD1 (5 bases). This CDR3 comprises 14 residues. Trimming removed 10 bases from V and 2 bases from J, with 15 bases in between. Germline CDR1 reads SEHNR; CDR2 reads FQNEAQ (reference sequence). This chain's CDR3 is CANSRGTAGNTIYF. In nucleotides, the CDR3 is TGTGCCAACTCACGGGGGACTGCTGGAAACACCATATATTTT.

Comments on this clonotype: This sequence is one base from a far larger clone and is likely a read error. V gene TRBV7-8 combines with J gene TRBJ2-1, with TRBD2 matching over 12 bases. The J call may be in error: the DNA end matches TRBJ2-5 better. This CDR3 is built from 15 residues. The germline V gene has CDR1 SGHVS and CDR2 FQNEAQ. The CDR3 spells CAGSELAGGGETQYF. The DNA of the CDR3 is TGTGCCGGCAGCGAGCTAGCGGGGGGGGGCGAGACCCAGTACTTC.

Ten or more counts support this clonotype. The rearrangement links TRBV4-1 to TRBJ1-1, with D uncertain. The CDR3 loop spans 13 amino acids. Germline V gene lookup returns CDR1 MGHRA and CDR2 YSYEKL. V lost 4 bases to trimming and J lost 6 bases, with 12 bases between them. CDR3 in DNA: TGCGCCAGCAGCCTACTCGGGGTCTCTGAAGCTTTCTTT. Translation: CASSLLGVSEAFF.

This clonotype was seen a few times. This rearrangement joins TRBV4-1 to TRBJ2-1, with D unclear. The V gene lost 1 base and the J gene lost 2 bases, with 18 bases spanning the gap. Germline CDR1 reads MGHRA; CDR2 reads YSYEKL. There are 18 residues in the CDR3. The CDR3 DNA follows: TGCGCCAGCAGCCAAGGACCCCTCTCTGGCAGCGCCTACAATGAGCAGTTCTTC. Its protein is CASSQGPLSGSAYNEQFF.